Sequencing of this T cell receptor (beta chain) was carried out in a study of T cell responses to AZD1222 COVID-19 vaccine. Germline lookup yields CDR1 SGHNT and CDR2 YENEEA. V was pared by 4 bases and J by 4 bases, with 7 bases of the junction left unmatched. The CDR3 consists of 15 residues. Profiling relied on immunoSEQ multiplex PCR, and the TCRdb table lists in-frame clones only, not all of them. The table lists roughly 140,000 clones, about 89% of them singletons. The chain combines TRBV11-3 with TRBJ2-3; TRBD2 matches 8 bases. The sample was peripheral blood, taken on day 0 of MenACWY control vaccination. This TCR derives from an adult in good health. The CDR3 protein is CASSSGGRAADTQYF. As DNA, the CDR3 is TGTGCCAGCAGCTCGGGGGGGAGGGCCGCAGATACGCAGTATTTT.